A single sample gave rise to the 7 T cell receptor beta chains below, sequenced in a study of cytomegalovirus exposure and HLA in healthy donors. 60 Vbeta and 13 Jbeta primers were used in PCR. The assay was immunoSEQ multiplex PCR, and TCRdb's table has in-frame clones only and misses some. The table lists about 140,000 clones, 65% to 80% of them singletons, with roughly 3.7% in the top ten. Sequencing was performed on PBMCs. These TCRs come from a male donor in good health and CMV-seronegative.

This clone has only a few counts. The chain uses TRBV5-1 and TRBJ1-4, with a weak D call TRBD1 (5 bases). The CDR3 contains 15 residues. The ends were cut back, 4 bases at V and 6 bases at J, with 16 bases in the middle. CDR1 and CDR2 from the germline V gene are SGHRS and YFSETQ. CDR3 amino acids: CASSRRGFLDEKLFF. The CDR3 bases are TGCGCCAGCAGCCGCCGGGGGTTCTTGGATGAAAAACTGTTTTTT.

This chain connects TRBV19 to TRBJ1-5; tentatively, D is TRBD1 (5 bases). The CDR3 totals 13 residues. Looked up from germline, CDR1 is LNHDA and CDR2 is SQIVND (reference sequence). V was pared by 6 bases and J by 7 bases, with 13 bases between. The CDR3 loop is CASSLTGVQPQHF. For the CDR3, the DNA is TGTGCCAGTAGCCTCACGGGGGTCCAGCCCCAGCATTTT.

V gene TRBV7-2 combines with J gene TRBJ1-1; a possible D gene is TRBD1 (5 bases). Germline V lookup: CDR1 SGHTA, CDR2 FQGNSA. V was clipped by 3 bases and J by 1 base, with 9 bases between them. This CDR3 contains 14 residues. This chain's CDR3 is CASSFRTGNTEAFF. Here the CDR3 DNA reads TGTGCCAGCAGCTTTAGAACAGGGAACACTGAAGCTTTCTTT.

V and J are TRBV4-2 and TRBJ2-5; the D is unclear. V lost 1 base and J lost 4, with 10 bases in between. Germline-derived CDR1 and CDR2 are LGHNA and YNFKEQ. The CDR3 spans 14 residues. As DNA, the CDR3 is TGTGCCAGCAGCCAAGCCTCGGGTGGAGAGACCCAGTACTTC. This sequence encodes CASSQASGGETQYF.

The chain uses TRBV4-3 and TRBJ2-1; 11 bases agree with TRBD1. The V segment lost 3 bases and the J segment 4 bases; nucleotides outside the gene matches: 5. Looked up from germline, CDR1 is LGHNA and CDR2 is YSLEER. The CDR3 totals 16 residues. DNA of the CDR3: TGCGCCAGCAGCCATGCGTGGGACAGGGGGTACAATGAGCAGTTCTTC. Its translation: CASSHAWDRGYNEQFF.

The CDR3 protein is CASSLLRAEAFF. Written as DNA, the CDR3 is TGTGCCAGCAGCTTACTCAGGGCTGAAGCTTTCTTT. The chain carries TRBV7-2 and TRBJ1-1; D possibly corresponds to TRBD1 (5 bases). From germline, CDR1 is SGHTA and CDR2 FQGNSA. The germline V and J ends were trimmed by 2 bases and 6 bases, with 7 bases remaining between them. This CDR3 contains 12 residues.

The chain uses TRBV6-5 and TRBJ1-1; 8 bases agree with TRBD1. CDR1 and CDR2 (germline): MNHEY, SVGAGI. This CDR3 comprises 12 residues. The J segment lost 9 bases and the V segment lost 6 bases, leaving 6 bases of the junction unmatched. As DNA, the CDR3 is TGTGCCAGCAGCCCGGACAGGGCCAAAGCTTTCTTT. This gives the protein CASSPDRAKAFF.